One sample yielded the 24 T cell receptor beta chains listed below, sequenced in a study of chemoradiotherapy in HPV16-positive cancers. Libraries were prepared by immunoSEQ multiplex PCR; TCRdb keeps only in-frame clonotypes and omits some of them. The sample contains 5,100 or so clones, nearly 80% of which appear only once. This material was obtained from a patient who underwent chemoradiotherapy. These receptors were taken from a human donor with HPV-associated anogenital cancer.

This chain links TRBV7-9 with TRBJ2-3; 7 nucleotides line up with TRBD2. With 6 bases clipped from V and 6 bases from J, the junction kept 3 bases outside the gene matches. Per germline, CDR1 SEHNR and CDR2 FQNEAQ (reference sequence). The CDR3 has 12 amino acids. The CDR3 DNA is TGTGCCAGCAGATGGGGGGGTGATACGCAGTATTTT. This encodes CASRWGGDTQYF.

The V call is TRBV7-3, the J call TRBJ2-2, with D perhaps TRBD1 (6 bases). Germline V gene lookup returns CDR1 SGHTA and CDR2 FQGTGA. The V and J ends lost 2 bases and 6 bases respectively, with 13 bases between them. CDR3 length: 15 amino acids. Here the CDR3 reads CASSLWVSGAGELFF. CDR3 bases: TGTGCCAGCAGCTTATGGGTGTCAGGGGCCGGGGAGCTGTTTTTT.

The chain employs TRBV7-9 and TRBJ1-1, with D hard to call. The V end was cut by 1 base, the J end by 6 bases, with 9 bases between. CDR1 and CDR2 (germline): SEHNR, FQNEAQ (reference sequence). This CDR3 is built from 13 residues. CDR3 amino acids: CASSLGRLSEAFF. The CDR3 region has the DNA TGTGCCAGCAGCTTAGGCCGTTTGTCTGAAGCTTTCTTT.

This clone was picked up a small number of times. V is TRBV19 and J is TRBJ1-3; D not resolved. V lost 5 bases and J 0 bases, leaving 5 bases between the germline ends. The germline V gene encodes CDR1 LNHDA and CDR2 SQIVND (reference sequence). The CDR3 runs to 13 residues. The CDR3 loop is CASSANSGNTIYF. The CDR3 DNA reads TGTGCCAGTAGTGCCAACTCTGGAAACACCATATATTTT.

The gene calls are TRBV19 and TRBJ2-5; D may correspond to TRBD1 or TRBD2 (6 bases each). The CDR3 is made up of 16 amino acids. CDR1 and CDR2 (germline): LNHDA, SQIVND (reference sequence). V gave up 6 bases and J gave up 5 bases, with 22 bases separating them. The CDR3 loop is CASRPEFTGAHETQYF. The CDR3 bases are TGTGCCAGTAGGCCAGAATTCACGGGGGCGCATGAGACCCAGTACTTC.

The chain uses TRBV19 and TRBJ2-2, with a weak D call TRBD1 (6 bases). The CDR3 runs 13 residues. Trimming shortened V by 7 bases and J by 7 bases, and 13 bases separated the two germline ends. CDR1 is LNHDA and CDR2 is SQIVND in the germline V gene (reference sequence). This chain's CDR3 is CASTGTSVGELFF. The CDR3 coding sequence is TGTGCCAGTACCGGGACATCGGTCGGGGAGCTGTTTTTT.

The chain combines TRBV4-1 with TRBJ1-2; possibly TRBD1 for D (5 bases). V lost 1 base, J lost 2 bases, and 14 bases lay in between. Germline-derived CDR1 and CDR2 are MGHRA and YSYEKL. This CDR3 is built from 16 residues. The CDR3 protein is CASSQAPGDFNYGYTF. CDR3 nucleotide sequence: TGCGCCAGCAGCCAAGCGCCGGGGGATTTCAACTATGGCTACACCTTC.

The chain is built from TRBV4-2 and TRBJ2-5; D is unclear. The V end was cut by 3 bases, the J end by 1 base, with 6 bases between. CDR3 size: 13 residues. Germline V gene sequence: CDR1 LGHNA, CDR2 YNFKEQ. CDR3 DNA: TGTGCCAGCAGCCAGGCTCTCCAAGAGACCCAGTACTTC. Its translation is CASSQALQETQYF.

This chain connects TRBV7-2 to TRBJ2-5; TRBD2 agrees at 7 bases. From germline, CDR1 is SGHTA and CDR2 FQGNSA. The V gene end was trimmed by 2 bases and the J gene end by 5 bases; junction bases not matched to a gene: 5. This CDR3 region has 14 residues. CDR3 coding DNA: TGTGCCAGCAGCTTAACGGGGGGTAGCGAGACCCAGTACTTC. It yields the protein CASSLTGGSETQYF.

The chain couples TRBV28 to TRBJ2-3, with 11 positions matching TRBD2. The trim removed 3 bases at V and 2 bases at J, leaving 13 bases unmatched. In germline, CDR1 is MDHEN, CDR2 SYDVKM. The CDR3 covers 19 residues. The CDR3 region is CASSFVGLAGFSNTDTQYF. CDR3 DNA sequence: TGTGCCAGCAGTTTCGTTGGACTAGCGGGTTTTTCTAACACAGATACGCAGTATTTT. Drawing the rest from reference TRBV28 and TRBJ2-3, the complete variable domain is DVKVTQSSRYLVKRTGEKVFLECVQDMDHENMFWYRQDPGLGLRLIYFSYDVKMKEKGDIPEGYSVSREKKERFSLILESASTNQTSMYLCASSFVGLAGFSNTDTQYFGPGTRLTVL.

This chain joins TRBV4-2 and TRBJ2-7; D possibly corresponds to TRBD2 (5 bases). Trimming removed 1 base from V and 1 base from J, with 14 bases in between. This CDR3 has 16 residues. Germline-derived CDR1 and CDR2 are LGHNA and YNFKEQ. CDR3 residues: CASSQAAGLPSYEQYF. CDR3 DNA sequence: TGTGCCAGCAGCCAAGCGGCAGGACTGCCGTCCTACGAGCAGTACTTC.

The V call is TRBV30, the J call TRBJ2-7, with 8 bases that match TRBD1. V lost 1 base, J lost 6 bases, and 2 bases stayed unmatched. Germline-derived CDR1 and CDR2 are GTSNPN and SVGIG (reference sequence). The CDR3 runs 12 residues. The CDR3 loop is CAWSAGGGEQYF. CDR3 bases: TGTGCCTGGAGTGCAGGGGGCGGCGAGCAGTACTTC.

The chain has TRBV19 and TRBJ1-3; 12 bases match TRBD1. Germline-derived CDR1 and CDR2 are LNHDA and SQIVND (reference sequence). Unmatched junction bases numbered 13, after V lost 4 bases and J lost 0 bases. The CDR3 covers 20 residues. CDR3 nucleotide sequence: TGTGCCAGTAGTACCGCCGGGACAGGGGGCACCCTCTTCTCTGGAAACACCATATATTTT. It translates to CASSTAGTGGTLFSGNTIYF.

The chain is built from TRBV5-1 and TRBJ1-1; TRBD1 might be the D (5 bases). CDR1 and CDR2 (germline): SGHRS, YFSETQ. The CDR3 covers 15 residues. Trimming removed 0 bases at V and 4 bases at J, with 13 bases between. The CDR3 protein is CASSLESLGGTEAFF. In DNA, the CDR3 is TGCGCCAGCAGCTTGGAGTCCTTGGGGGGCACTGAAGCTTTCTTT.

This clone has a handful of counts. V and J are TRBV30 and TRBJ1-5, with D hard to call. CDR3 length equals 13 residues. CDR1 and CDR2 (germline): GTSNPN, SVGIG (reference sequence). Trimming took 1 base from V and 1 from J, leaving 5 bases between them. The CDR3 is CAWSAGSNQPQHF. The CDR3 bases are TGTGCCTGGAGTGCCGGGAGCAATCAGCCCCAGCATTTT.

The rearrangement joins TRBV28 to TRBJ2-4, with 7 bases that match TRBD1. Germline CDR1 MDHEN, CDR2 SYDVKM. V was pared by 5 bases and J by 0 bases, with 4 bases of the junction left unmatched. This CDR3 contains 15 residues. The CDR3 bases are TGTGCCAGCAGTCGGACAGGTAGAGCCAAAAACATTCAGTACTTC. Translated, it gives CASSRTGRAKNIQYF.

The V gene is TRBV16, the J gene TRBJ2-3; TRBD2 might be the D (5 bases). In germline, CDR1 is KGHSY, CDR2 FQNENV. Trimming shortened V by 0 bases and J by 6 bases, and 19 bases separated the two germline ends. This CDR3 contains 17 residues. For the CDR3, the DNA is TGTGCCAGCAGCCAATCGGGGAGACCCGTGCACAGCGATACGCAGTATTTT. Translating gives CASSQSGRPVHSDTQYF.

The J gene is TRBJ2-6, the V gene TRBV2; D is ambiguous. This CDR3 has 11 amino acids. Trimming pared 8 bases from V and 6 bases from J, leaving 5 bases between. Germline assignment: CDR1 SNHLY and CDR2 FYNNEI. CDR3 nucleotides: TGTGCCAGCGAGGAGGCCAACGTCCTGACTTTC. Translating gives CASEEANVLTF.

The V call is TRBV9, the J call TRBJ1-2; the D gene is possibly TRBD1 (6 bases). The V and J ends lost 0 bases and 4 bases respectively, with 13 bases between them. Looked up from germline, CDR1 is SGDLS and CDR2 is YYNGEE. The CDR3 runs to 15 residues. The CDR3: CASSVAVGTSYGYTF. The CDR3 DNA reads TGTGCCAGCAGCGTAGCCGTTGGGACATCCTATGGCTACACCTTC. Drawing the rest from reference TRBV9 and TRBJ1-2, the complete variable domain is DSGVTQTPKHLITATGQRVTLRCSPRSGDLSVYWYQQSLDQGLQFLIQYYNGEERAKGNILERFSAQQFPDLHSELNLSSLELGDSALYFCASSVAVGTSYGYTFGSGTRLTVV.

This CDR3 reads CASSFMVSEQFF. In nucleotides, the CDR3 is TGTGCCAGCAGCTTCATGGTTAGTGAGCAGTTCTTC. V is TRBV5-6 and J is TRBJ2-1; D remains ambiguous. CDR1 and CDR2 from the germline V gene are SGHDT and YYEEEE. This CDR3 region has 12 residues. V lost 2 bases to trimming and J lost 9 bases, with 9 bases between them.

V gene TRBV5-6 combines with J gene TRBJ2-5; TRBD2 aligns across 11 bases. Germline trimming cut 6 bases from V and 4 bases from J; bases unmatched to any gene: 11. Germline V lookup: CDR1 SGHDT, CDR2 YYEEEE. The CDR3 runs 16 residues. In nucleotides, the CDR3 is TGTGCCAGCACCCTGGGCCCTAGCGGGGGGTTAGAGACCCAGTACTTC. Translation gives CASTLGPSGGLETQYF. Using reference TRBV5-6 and TRBJ2-5 for the parts outside the CDR3, the full variable domain is DAGVTQSPTHLIKTRGQQVTLRCSPKSGHDTVSWYQQALGQGPQFIFQYYEEEERQRGNFPDRFSGHQFPNYSSELNVNALLLGDSALYLCASTLGPSGGLETQYFGPGTRLLVL.

The rearrangement uses TRBV28 and TRBJ2-7, with D possibly being TRBD1 (5 bases). V lost 4 bases to trimming and J lost 2 bases, with 15 bases between them. This CDR3 comprises 15 residues. Germline V gene data show CDR1 as MDHEN and CDR2 as SYDVKM. CDR3 amino acids: CASSWQGVGTYEQYF. In DNA form, the CDR3 reads TGTGCCAGCAGTTGGCAGGGTGTCGGAACCTACGAGCAGTACTTC.

J is TRBJ1-2 and V is TRBV7-3, with D maybe TRBD1 (5 bases). V was clipped by 2 bases and J by 1 base, with 11 bases between them. The CDR3 extends over 15 amino acids. CDR1 and CDR2 from the germline V gene are SGHTA and FQGTGA. The CDR3 DNA reads TGTGCCAGCAGCTTAGGGACGGATCGTAACTATGGCTACACCTTC. Translating it yields CASSLGTDRNYGYTF.

The V call is TRBV6-1, the J call TRBJ1-1; weak D call: TRBD1 (6 bases). This CDR3 spans 14 amino acids. Germline lookup yields CDR1 MNHNS and CDR2 SASEGT. Trimming stripped 6 bases from V and 5 bases from J, with 16 bases between. The CDR3 spells CASRPGGARTEAFF. The CDR3 bases are TGTGCCAGCAGGCCGGGGGGGGCAAGGACTGAAGCTTTCTTT.